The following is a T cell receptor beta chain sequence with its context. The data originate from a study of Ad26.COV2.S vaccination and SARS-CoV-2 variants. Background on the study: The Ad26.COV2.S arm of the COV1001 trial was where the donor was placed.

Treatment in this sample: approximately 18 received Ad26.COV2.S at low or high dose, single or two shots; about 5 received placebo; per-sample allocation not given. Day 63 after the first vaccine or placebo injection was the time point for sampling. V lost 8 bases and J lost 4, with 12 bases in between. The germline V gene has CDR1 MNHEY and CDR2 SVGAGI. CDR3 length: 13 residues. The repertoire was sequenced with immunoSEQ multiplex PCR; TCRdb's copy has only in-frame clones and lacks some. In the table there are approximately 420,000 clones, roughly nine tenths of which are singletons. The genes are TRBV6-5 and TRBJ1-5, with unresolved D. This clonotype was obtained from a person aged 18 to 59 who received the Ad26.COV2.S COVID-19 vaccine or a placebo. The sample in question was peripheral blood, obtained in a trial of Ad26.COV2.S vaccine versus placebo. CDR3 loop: CASHPADNQPQHF. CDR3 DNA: TGTGCCAGCCACCCGGCAGATAATCAGCCCCAGCATTTT.